This T cell receptor beta chain is from a study of blood T cell repertoires in COVID-19. Study-level information: COVID-19 samples from acute and convalescent phases originated in the United States, Italy and Spain. Sources were T cells, B-cell-depleted T cells, or PBMCs; the material itself was cDNA or gDNA.

Clones were sequenced by immunoSEQ multiplex PCR, and TCRdb holds only the in-frame ones, with some missing. The sample has 380,000 or so clones, approximately 86% seen once. Looked up from germline, CDR1 is LGHDT and CDR2 is YNNKEL (reference sequence). Unmatched junction bases numbered 9, after V lost 1 base and J lost 3 bases. CDR3 length: 18 amino acids. The chain has TRBV3-1 (or the pseudogene TRBV3-2) and TRBJ2-1; 10 nucleotides align to TRBD2. The sequence was obtained from a woman aged 55-69 years with COVID-19, enrolled during active disease. What was sequenced was peripheral blood. The CDR3 nucleotides are TGTGCCAGCAGCCAAGGGGCTAGCGGGGGCGTTTACTACAATGAGCAGTTCTTC. Translating gives CASSQGASGGVYYNEQFF.